This T cell receptor beta chain was identified during a study of identical twins. Study findings and constraints: In drawing conclusions, the study used cross-sectional statistical analysis and did not follow the same donors. Analyses of zero insertions could, in part, be confounded by invariant MAIT and iNKT cells.

As to this clonotype: Its antigen is not identified.

A single record per CDR3 protein comes from TCRdb applying MiXCR to the 5' RACE reads. The table has approximately 410,000 distinct CDR3 sequences, roughly 18% seen once. This CDR3 has 18 residues. With 0 bases clipped from V and 1 base from J, the junction kept 11 bases outside the gene matches. Germline loops: CDR1 LGHDT, CDR2 YNNKEL (reference sequence). No donor was unhealthy or non-Caucasian. This sequence originates from a man in his forties or fifties in good health. The source material was naive T cells sorted from blood. The genes are TRBV3-1 and TRBJ2-7, with 8 bases aligning to TRBD2. The DNA of the CDR3 is TGTGCCAGCAGCCAAGAAGGGATCGGGCTAGCGGGTTCCTACGAGCAGTACTTC. As protein: CASSQEGIGLAGSYEQYF.